The clone carrying this T cell receptor beta chain was counted between two and nine times. This record belongs to a study of T-cell reconstitution after alpha-beta-depleted transplantation in children. Per the germline V gene, CDR1 is DFQATT and CDR2 is SNEGSKA (reference sequence). The CDR3 extends over 20 amino acids. V gave up 0 bases and J gave up 0 bases, with 21 bases separating them. The TCRbeta library was prepared with unique molecular identifiers. One entry per CDR3 protein results from TCRdb running MiXCR on the PCR reads. The sample has some 240,000 distinct CDR3 sequences, around 9.7% seen once.

The rearrangement uses TRBV20-1 and TRBJ2-6; D might be TRBD2 (6 bases). The TCR sequence derives from a human donor who donated a stem cell graft to a child with SCID. Sequencing used PBMCs from the stem cell graft donor, obtained from the stem cell graft. The CDR3 DNA reads as TGCAGTGCTAGAGACTACTACCGGGACTTCCCGAGCTCTGGGGCCAACGTCCTGACTTTC. Protein product: CSARDYYRDFPSSGANVLTF.